The 30 T cell receptor beta chains reported below all come from one sample, sequenced in a study of shared clonotypes between healthy human individuals. Clones were read by immunoSEQ multiplex PCR, and TCRdb kept only the in-frame ones, dropping some. The sample lists more than 90,000 clones; 67% were seen once. Source material: memory CD8+ T cells sorted from blood. The sample's subset: CD45RO+ cells pooled with CCR7-negative TemRA cells. The receptors come from a man aged 30 to 45 in good health.

V usage is TRBV28 and J usage is TRBJ2-7; D unresolved. Germline values: CDR1 MDHEN, CDR2 SYDVKM. V lost 5 bases, J lost 4 bases, and 12 bases lay in between. This CDR3 is built from 13 residues. CDR3 sequence (DNA): TGTGCCAGCAGTCCCCCCCCAACGTACGAGCAGTACTTC. Translated: CASSPPPTYEQYF.

The chain employs TRBV7-9 and TRBJ1-4; D call uncertain. V was pared by 3 bases and J by 6 bases, with 14 bases between. CDR1 and CDR2 (germline): SEHNR, FQNEAQ (reference sequence). The CDR3 extends over 15 amino acids. The CDR3 bases are TGTGCCAGCAGCTTTTATGGGGAGATTGATGAAAAACTGTTTTTT. This gives the protein CASSFYGEIDEKLFF.

The CDR3 reads CVSYNEQYF. The CDR3 bases are TGTGTCAGTTATAACGAGCAGTACTTC. The chain links TRBV7-5 to TRBJ2-7; the D call in the table, TRBD2, was not verified against the DNA. TRBV7-5 corresponds to a pseudogene. There are 9 residues in the CDR3.

This clone is medium-sized within its sample. The sample contains more than one DNA sequence encoding this CDR3. The chain recombines TRBV25-1 with TRBJ2-7, with TRBD1 identical over 7 bases. Germline loops: CDR1 MGHDK, CDR2 SYGVNS. The CDR3 spans 13 residues. V dropped 4 bases and J dropped 2; count of bases not matched to a gene: 2. DNA for the CDR3: TGTGCCAGCAGTGCCGGGACAGCCTACGAGCAGTACTTC. It codes for CASSAGTAYEQYF.

The CDR3 coding sequence is TGTGCCAGCAGTATCCGGGACAGGAACACCGGGGAGCTGTTTTTT. Translating gives CASSIRDRNTGELFF. The V and J genes are TRBV6-6 and TRBJ2-2, with 7 positions matching TRBD1. In germline, CDR1 is MNHNY, CDR2 SVGAGI (reference sequence). With 5 bases clipped from V and 1 base from J, the junction kept 4 bases outside the gene matches. The length of the CDR3 is 15 residues.

The V gene is TRBV7-3, the J gene TRBJ1-2, with 9 bases fitting TRBD1. There are 17 residues in the CDR3. CDR1 SGHTA and CDR2 FQGTGA come from the germline V gene. Trimming took 1 base from V and 7 from J; bases not matched to a gene: 13. The DNA for the CDR3 is TGTGCCAGCAGCTTAAATCGGGAGCGGACAGGGGCGTCTGGCTACACCTTC. This sequence encodes CASSLNRERTGASGYTF.

This clone was found a few times. CDR3 coding DNA: TGTGCCAGCAGCCCCCTATTTGGGACGGGAGGCACTGAAGCTTTCTTT. It encodes CASSPLFGTGGTEAFF. The J gene is TRBJ1-1, the V gene TRBV7-8; the D gene is possibly TRBD1 (5 bases). The germline CDR1 and CDR2 sequences are SGHVS and FQNEAQ. CDR3 length equals 16 residues. V was trimmed by 5 bases and J by 4 bases, leaving 20 bases between them. The variable domain in full, with the rest retrieved from reference TRBV7-8 and TRBJ1-1, is GAGVSQSPRYKVAKRGQDVALRCDPISGHVSLFWYQQALGQGPEFLTYFQNEAQLDKSGLPSDRFFAERPEGSVSTLKIQRTQQEDSAVYLCASSPLFGTGGTEAFFGQGTRLTVV.

This clone was recorded a few times. The chain is built from TRBV7-9 and TRBJ1-4; D gene ambiguous. The CDR3 sequence is 13 residues long. Trimming took off 3 bases at V and 5 bases at J, with 7 bases between the two ends. The germline V gene has CDR1 SEHNR and CDR2 FQNEAQ (reference sequence). The CDR3 protein is CASSFQSNEKLFF. In DNA, the CDR3 is TGTGCCAGCAGCTTTCAATCGAATGAAAAACTGTTTTTT.

The CDR3 spells CASSPTTGQGYTF. CDR3 coding DNA: TGTGCCAGCAGCCCGACGACAGGGCAGGGCTACACCTTC. The rearrangement uses TRBV11-2 and TRBJ1-2; 7 bases fit TRBD1. Germline V gene data show CDR1 as SGHAT and CDR2 as FQNNGV. J gave up 8 bases and V 5 bases, and 8 bases lay outside the gene matches. CDR3 length: 13 residues.

The gene calls are TRBV10-3 and TRBJ1-1; no clear D. V was trimmed by 4 bases and J by 1 base, leaving 13 bases between them. This CDR3 is built from 15 residues. The germline V gene has CDR1 ENHRY and CDR2 SYGVKD. CDR3 loop: CAISGSTLGNTEAFF. CDR3 nucleotides: TGTGCCATCAGTGGTAGTACTTTGGGGAACACTGAAGCTTTCTTT.

The rearrangement uses TRBV19 and TRBJ2-1; 7 nucleotides match TRBD2. The CDR3 contains 13 residues. CDR1 and CDR2 (germline): LNHDA, SQIVND (reference sequence). Trimming took 9 bases from V and 0 from J; bases not matched to a gene: 2. The CDR3 sequence is CASREDSYNEQFF. The DNA for the CDR3 is TGTGCCAGCCGGGAGGACTCCTACAATGAGCAGTTCTTC.

With respect to this clone: This clone may be a read error of a much larger clone one base away. This CDR3 is also generated by other DNA sequences in the sample. The chain couples TRBV6-1 to TRBJ2-7; unclear D gene. The V gene's germline CDR1 is MNHNS and CDR2 SASEGT. The CDR3 extends over 11 amino acids. Trimming removed 4 bases from V and 3 bases from J, with 4 bases in between. The CDR3 here is CASSAYYEQYF. CDR3 nucleotides: TGTGCCAGCAGTGCCTACTACGAGCAGTACTTC.

There are many counts of this clone. The gene calls are TRBV28 and TRBJ2-5, with D possibly TRBD1 on 6 matching bases. The CDR3 covers 14 residues. V was clipped by 7 bases and J by 5 bases, with 17 bases between them. CDR1 MDHEN and CDR2 SYDVKM come from the germline V gene. This CDR3 is CASKIKGVDETQYF. The CDR3 region has the DNA TGTGCCAGCAAAATAAAGGGGGTCGATGAGACCCAGTACTTC.

This chain connects TRBV2 to TRBJ2-3, with D uncertain. The CDR3 is 14 residues long. V dropped 7 bases and J dropped 0 bases, with 11 bases sitting between them. CDR1 is SNHLY and CDR2 is FYNNEI in the germline V gene. The CDR3 nucleotides are TGTGCCAGCATCGAGCTGACTAGCACAGATACGCAGTATTTT. Translating it yields CASIELTSTDTQYF.

This clone was seen only once. The chain uses TRBV29-1 and TRBJ2-1, with 15 bases lining up with TRBD2. Losses at the gene ends were 8 bases for V and 8 bases for J; bases not matched to a gene: 7. Germline values: CDR1 SQVTM, CDR2 ANQGSEA. There are 14 residues in the CDR3. CDR3 bases: TGCAGCCTCAAGGGACTAGCGGGGGGAGATGAGCAGTTCTTC. This codes for CSLKGLAGGDEQFF.

V and J are TRBV9 and TRBJ2-3; tentatively, D is TRBD2 (5 bases). The CDR3 consists of 16 residues. Deletions cut 4 bases from V and 1 base from J, with 16 bases between. The germline V gene has CDR1 SGDLS and CDR2 YYNGEE. The CDR3 nucleotides read TGTGCCAGCAGCCCCGGGGTATTCATGGGCACAGATACGCAGTATTTT. This translates into CASSPGVFMGTDTQYF.

The chain is built from TRBV27 and TRBJ2-3; 7 bases line up with TRBD2. The junction had 9 bases not matched to a gene; V was cut back by 6 bases and J by 0 bases. The CDR3 has 16 amino acids. Per the germline V gene, CDR1 is MNHEY and CDR2 is SMNVEV (reference sequence). The DNA for the CDR3 is TGTGCCAGCAGCCAGCTAGCGGAAACTAGCACAGATACGCAGTATTTT. Its protein product is CASSQLAETSTDTQYF.

This clone was observed a single time. V and J are TRBV9 and TRBJ2-1, with 12 bases lining up with TRBD2. The germline gives CDR1 SGDLS, CDR2 YYNGEE. This CDR3 comprises 16 residues. V gave up 1 base and J gave up 7 bases; unmatched junction bases: 6. The CDR3 here is CASSVNLAGGGNEQFF. The CDR3 coding sequence is TGTGCCAGCAGCGTAAACCTAGCGGGAGGGGGAAATGAGCAGTTCTTC.

The sample holds a few counts of this clone. V gene TRBV11-2 combines with J gene TRBJ1-1; D unresolved. V was trimmed by 7 bases and J by 7 bases, leaving 19 bases between them. The CDR3 has 14 amino acids. Germline V lookup: CDR1 SGHAT, CDR2 FQNNGV. In nucleotides, the CDR3 is TGTGCCAGCACCCAACCAACTGCCCGGGGTGAAGCTTTCTTT. It translates to CASTQPTARGEAFF.

J is TRBJ2-2 and V is TRBV10-2; D remains unclear. Looked up from germline, CDR1 is WSHSY and CDR2 is SAAADI. Trimming removed 6 bases at V and 0 bases at J, with 2 bases between. This CDR3 has 12 amino acids. In DNA, the CDR3 is TGCGCCAGCAGCTCGAACACCGGGGAGCTGTTTTTT. This sequence encodes CASSSNTGELFF.

The chain links TRBV7-6 to TRBJ2-3; D uncertain. CDR3 length: 16 residues. The germline CDR1 and CDR2 sequences are SGHVS and FNYEAQ. V dropped 5 bases and J dropped 0 bases, with 15 bases sitting between them. The chain's CDR3 is CASSTRSGPSTDTQYF. The CDR3 DNA follows: TGTGCCAGCAGCACCCGTTCTGGTCCTAGCACAGATACGCAGTATTTT.

This chain connects TRBV15 to TRBJ2-6; D is uncertain. CDR1 LNHNV and CDR2 YYDKDF come from the germline V gene (reference sequence). The CDR3 is 15 residues long. V shed 5 bases and J shed 2 bases, with 10 bases lying between them. CDR3 amino acids: CATSPKRTGANVLTF. The CDR3 DNA reads TGTGCCACCAGCCCAAAACGTACTGGGGCCAACGTCCTGACTTTC.

The V gene is TRBV28, the J gene TRBJ2-5; TRBD1 matches 9 bases. Germline CDR1 is MDHEN and CDR2 is SYDVKM. The CDR3 sequence is 16 residues long. J lost 2 bases, V lost 5 bases, and 9 bases had no gene match. The CDR3 loop reads CASSAWTGEYQETQYF. CDR3 nucleotide sequence: TGTGCCAGCAGTGCTTGGACAGGGGAATATCAAGAGACCCAGTACTTC.

The V call is TRBV29-1, the J call TRBJ2-1; D unresolved. V dropped 5 bases and J dropped 5 bases, with 4 bases sitting between them. The CDR3 consists of 10 residues. Germline V gene data show CDR1 as SQVTM and CDR2 as ANQGSEA. CDR3 region: CSVLNNEQFF. CDR3 nucleotide sequence: TGCAGCGTTCTGAACAATGAGCAGTTCTTC.

The CDR3 DNA reads as TGTGCCAGCAGTAGCCGACAGGGGGCTATCTATGGCTACACCTTC. It is translated as CASSSRQGAIYGYTF. The J gene is TRBJ1-2, the V gene TRBV2; 10 nucleotides match TRBD1. The CDR3 sequence is 15 residues long. Losses at the gene ends were 5 bases for V and 4 bases for J; bases not matched to a gene: 7. The germline CDR1 and CDR2 sequences are SNHLY and FYNNEI.

This clone was counted a single time. The V gene is TRBV15, the J gene TRBJ1-4, with D uncertain. The V gene lost 7 bases and the J gene lost 5 bases, with 11 bases spanning the gap. Germline V CDR1 and CDR2: LNHNV, YYDKDF (reference sequence). This CDR3 is built from 13 residues. The CDR3 sequence is CATKVRVNEKLFF. CDR3 in DNA: TGTGCCACCAAGGTCAGAGTAAATGAAAAACTGTTTTTT. Combining the CDR3 with reference TRBV15 and TRBJ1-4 gives the whole variable domain DAMVIQNPRYQVTQFGKPVTLSCSQTLNHNVMYWYQQKSSQAPKLLFHYYDKDFNNEADTPDNFQSRRPNTSFCFLDIRSPGLGDTAMYLCATKVRVNEKLFFGSGTQLSVL.

The V and J genes are TRBV2 and TRBJ1-6, with a possible D match to TRBD1 (5 bases). This CDR3 has 14 residues. Trimming left V 8 bases short and J 11 bases short, with 19 bases between. Germline V gene data show CDR1 as SNHLY and CDR2 as FYNNEI. The CDR3, as DNA: TGTGCCAGCTGCAGGCAGAGGGGATCGACACCCCTCCACTTT. Translated: CASCRQRGSTPLHF.

This rearrangement joins TRBV6-6 to TRBJ2-3, with TRBD2 identical over 11 bases. The V segment lost 11 bases and the J segment 2 bases; nucleotides outside the gene matches: 9. CDR3 length: 15 amino acids. The germline V gene encodes CDR1 MNHNY and CDR2 SVGAGI (reference sequence). CDR3 DNA: TGTGCCGCTACAGGGACTAGCGGTCCCACAGATACGCAGTATTTT. Its protein product is CAATGTSGPTDTQYF.

Here the CDR3 reads CASSSVGSSPVLLYTDTQYF. CDR3 coding DNA: TGTGCCAGCAGTAGTGTGGGGTCAAGTCCCGTTCTCCTCTACACAGATACGCAGTATTTT. V and J are TRBV28 and TRBJ2-3; D not certain. The CDR3 is made up of 20 amino acids. V was trimmed by 5 bases and J by 2 bases, leaving 29 bases between them. Germline CDR1 reads MDHEN; CDR2 reads SYDVKM.

The chain links TRBV10-2 to TRBJ2-7; 7 bases are shared with TRBD1. The V and J ends lost 6 bases and 3 bases, in that order; junction bases with no gene match: 5. The CDR3 length is 13 residues. Germline-derived CDR1 and CDR2 are WSHSY and SAAADI. CDR3 in amino acids: CASRTGQDYEQYF. In nucleotides, the CDR3 is TGCGCCAGCAGAACCGGACAGGACTACGAGCAGTACTTC.